This passage covers 25 T cell receptor beta chains from one sample sequenced in a study of OX40 agonist ivuxolimab in advanced cancers. Only in-frame clones appear in the TCRdb table, and some are missing; sequencing was by immunoSEQ multiplex PCR. Of around 66,000 clones listed, roughly 84% are singletons. The sequenced sample was CD4+ or CD8+ T cells sorted from blood, obtained in a trial of the OX40 agonist ivuxolimab. All receptors come from an adult with an advanced solid tumor such as melanoma, head and neck, liver or kidney cancer.

This CDR3 is CASSQDLGGTEAFF. As DNA, the CDR3 is TGCGCCAGCAGCCAAGATCTGGGGGGCACTGAAGCTTTCTTT. The gene calls are TRBV4-3 and TRBJ1-1; TRBD1 might be the D (5 bases). Deletions cut 0 bases from V and 4 bases from J, with 9 bases between. Germline V gene sequence: CDR1 LGHNA, CDR2 YSLEER. This CDR3 region has 14 residues.

This rearrangement joins TRBV5-1 to TRBJ2-2; maybe TRBD2 (5 bases). Germline assignment: CDR1 SGHRS and CDR2 YFSETQ. The length of the CDR3 is 14 residues. Trimming cost V 0 bases and J 6 bases, with 9 bases left between them. For the CDR3, the DNA is TGCGCCAGCAGCTTGGTGAGGGAGCCCGGGGAGCTGTTTTTT. Translated: CASSLVREPGELFF.

The genes are TRBV28 and TRBJ1-1; D is uncertain. Germline V lookup: CDR1 MDHEN, CDR2 SYDVKM. The CDR3 totals 14 residues. Trimming shortened V by 5 bases and J by 1 base, and 11 bases separated the two germline ends. The CDR3 is CASSLNKPNTEAFF. The CDR3 nucleotides are TGTGCCAGCAGTCTGAACAAGCCGAACACTGAAGCTTTCTTT.

This clone was counted once. This rearrangement joins TRBV7-9 to TRBJ1-2; unclear D gene. This CDR3 contains 14 residues. The V end was cut by 0 bases, the J end by 4 bases, with 9 bases between. In germline, CDR1 is SEHNR, CDR2 FQNEAQ (reference sequence). This CDR3 reads CASSLAITVYGYTF. CDR3 nucleotides: TGTGCCAGCAGCTTAGCGATCACAGTCTATGGCTACACCTTC.

V and J are TRBV7-9 and TRBJ1-1; D is ambiguous. Trimming removed 4 bases from V and 5 bases from J, with 17 bases in between. Germline values: CDR1 SEHNR, CDR2 FQNEAQ (reference sequence). The CDR3 sequence is 15 residues long. The CDR3 region is CASSSMGLGGTEAFF. The DNA of the CDR3 is TGTGCCAGCAGCTCGATGGGCCTCGGAGGGACTGAAGCTTTCTTT. Drawing the rest from reference TRBV7-9 and TRBJ1-1, the complete variable domain is DTGVSQNPRHKITKRGQNVTFRCDPISEHNRLYWYRQTLGQGPEFLTYFQNEAQLEKSRLLSDRFSAERPKGSFSTLEIQRTEQGDSAMYLCASSSMGLGGTEAFFGQGTRLTVV.

V usage is TRBV7-2 and J usage is TRBJ2-1, with TRBD1 identical over 11 bases. Germline loops: CDR1 SGHTA, CDR2 FQGNSA. Trimming cost V 8 bases and J 7 bases; bases outside gene matches: 10. The length of the CDR3 is 15 residues. Here the CDR3 DNA reads TGTGCCAGCGTCCTAGGACAGGGGGCTTATAATGAGCAGTTCTTC. Its translation: CASVLGQGAYNEQFF. The full variable domain, rest sourced from reference TRBV7-2 and TRBJ2-1, is GAGVSQSPSNKVTEKGKDVELRCDPISGHTALYWYRQSLGQGLEFLIYFQGNSAPDKSGLPSDRFSAERTGGSVSTLTIQRTQQEDSAVYLCASVLGQGAYNEQFFGPGTRLTVL.

The chain carries TRBV19 and TRBJ2-3; a weak D match, TRBD2 (5 bases). CDR3 length: 15 residues. CDR1 and CDR2 (germline): LNHDA, SQIVND (reference sequence). The V gene lost 3 bases and the J gene lost 8 bases, with 18 bases spanning the gap. The CDR3 bases are TGTGCCAGTAGTATCGTTGCGGCCCAAGAGGGTACGCAGTATTTT. Protein: CASSIVAAQEGTQYF.

The rearrangement joins TRBV18 to TRBJ2-5; D remains unclear. The closer fit of TRBJ2-7 to the DNA end suggests the J call may be wrong. The CDR3 covers 13 residues. Germline assignment: CDR1 KGHSH and CDR2 LQKENI. This CDR3 reads CASSPSRTHEQYF. CDR3 coding DNA: TGTGCCAGCTCACCATCCCGGACCCACGAGCAGTACTTC.

As regards this clone: At one boundary the junction diverges from the germline segment, which might be a read error. The chain recombines TRBV6-6 with TRBJ2-7; D is perhaps TRBD2 (6 bases). Germline V gene lookup returns CDR1 MNHNY and CDR2 SVGAGI (reference sequence). The CDR3 runs 13 residues. This chain's CDR3 is CASSYFQDYGQYF. The CDR3 bases are TGTGCCAGCAGTTATTTTCAGGACTACGGGCAGTACTTC.

V usage is TRBV5-1 and J usage is TRBJ2-7; TRBD2 agrees at 7 bases. V trimming: 4 bases; J trimming: 1 base; junction bases outside the gene matches: 11. Germline CDR1 SGHRS, CDR2 YFSETQ. The CDR3 length is 16 residues. Here the CDR3 reads CASSLQGSGISYEQYF. Here the CDR3 DNA reads TGCGCCAGCAGCCTACAAGGCAGCGGGATTTCCTACGAGCAGTACTTC.

This chain joins TRBV7-9 and TRBJ2-5; 8 bases agree with TRBD2. V lost 2 bases to trimming and J lost 2 bases; unmatched junction nucleotides: 4. Germline values: CDR1 SEHNR, CDR2 FQNEAQ (reference sequence). The CDR3 runs 15 residues. CDR3 bases: TGTGCCAGCAGCTTATTGGAGCGGGGGCAAGAGACCCAGTACTTC. This translates into CASSLLERGQETQYF.

This rearrangement joins TRBV18 to TRBJ2-1; D is uncertain. CDR1 and CDR2 from the germline V gene are KGHSH and LQKENI. The V end lost 2 bases, the J end lost 0 bases, and 14 bases lay between the germline ends. This CDR3 spans 17 amino acids. Written as DNA, the CDR3 is TGTGCCAGCTCACCATCGACCCGGCTAAGCTCCTACAATGAGCAGTTCTTC. This encodes CASSPSTRLSSYNEQFF.

This rearrangement joins TRBV29-1 to TRBJ1-2, with 9 bases lining up with TRBD1. V lost 4 bases and J lost 7; bases outside the gene matches: 4. The CDR3 runs 12 residues. The germline gives CDR1 SQVTM, CDR2 ANQGSEA. The CDR3 spells CSVAGTGSGYTF. In nucleotides, the CDR3 is TGCAGCGTTGCTGGGACAGGGAGTGGCTACACCTTC.

The rearrangement joins TRBV5-1 to TRBJ2-5; 11 bases match TRBD2. Germline V gives CDR1 SGHRS, CDR2 YFSETQ. The CDR3 extends over 14 amino acids. V lost 6 bases to trimming and J lost 2 bases; unmatched junction nucleotides: 3. The CDR3 bases are TGCGCCAGCACAACTAGCGGGGGACAAGAGACCCAGTACTTC. Protein: CASTTSGGQETQYF. The variable domain in full, completed from reference TRBV5-1 and TRBJ2-5, reads KAGVTQTPRYLIKTRGQQVTLSCSPISGHRSVSWYQQTPGQGLQFLFEYFSETQRNKGNFPGRFSGRQFSNSRSEMNVSTLELGDSALYLCASTTSGGQETQYFGPGTRLLVL.

This clone was seen once. The genes are TRBV2 and TRBJ1-1, with TRBD1 matching 10 bases. The germline V gene has CDR1 SNHLY and CDR2 FYNNEI. This CDR3 has 13 residues. With 11 bases clipped from V and 6 bases from J, the junction kept 9 bases outside the gene matches. CDR3 loop: CAGARDRGAEAFF. The CDR3 region has the DNA TGTGCCGGGGCCCGGGACAGGGGCGCTGAAGCTTTCTTT.

The chain couples TRBV5-4 to TRBJ2-3; perhaps TRBD2 as D (5 bases). Trimming removed 4 bases from V and 2 bases from J, with 17 bases in between. This CDR3 contains 16 residues. CDR1 SGHNT and CDR2 YYREEE come from the germline V gene (reference sequence). The CDR3 region is CASSPRRRQDTDTQYF. In nucleotides, the CDR3 is TGTGCCAGCAGCCCGCGGCGGAGGCAAGACACAGATACGCAGTATTTT.

The chain joins TRBV11-2 to TRBJ2-4; D gene ambiguous. This CDR3 has 14 amino acids. V gave up 5 bases and J gave up 5 bases, with 13 bases separating them. Germline V gene data show CDR1 as SGHAT and CDR2 as FQNNGV. CDR3 in DNA: TGTGCCAGCAGCCCTCCGGGCGGCGAAAACATTCAGTACTTC. Residues: CASSPPGGENIQYF.

The J gene is TRBJ2-2, the V gene TRBV7-2; D unclear. Trimming stripped 5 bases from V and 0 bases from J, with 13 bases between. The germline V gene encodes CDR1 SGHTA and CDR2 FQGNSA. This CDR3 has 16 amino acids. The CDR3 loop is CASSLQSTTNTGELFF. CDR3 sequence (DNA): TGTGCCAGCAGCCTCCAGAGCACTACGAACACCGGGGAGCTGTTTTTT.

The chain combines TRBV2 with TRBJ1-1; D is perhaps TRBD1 (5 bases). Germline loops: CDR1 SNHLY, CDR2 FYNNEI. Trimming took 11 bases from V and 6 from J, leaving 13 bases between them. The CDR3 consists of 11 residues. CDR3 sequence (DNA): TGTGCCGGCAAACAGGTCTCTGAAGCTTTCTTT. It yields the protein CAGKQVSEAFF.

V usage is TRBV9 and J usage is TRBJ2-6, with D perhaps being TRBD1 or TRBD2 (5 bases each). The germline gives CDR1 SGDLS, CDR2 YYNGEE. Between the trimmed V and J ends, which lost 0 bases and 0 bases, there was a span of 10 bases. This CDR3 region has 17 residues. The CDR3 region is CASSVGGILSGANVLTF. CDR3 DNA sequence: TGTGCCAGCAGCGTAGGGGGGATCCTCTCTGGGGCCAACGTCCTGACTTTC.

The rearrangement uses TRBV5-1 and TRBJ2-2, with D uncertain. Deletions cut 7 bases from V and 2 bases from J, with 12 bases between. The CDR3 is 14 amino acids. Germline V gives CDR1 SGHRS, CDR2 YFSETQ. CDR3 protein: CASFPGGNTGELFF. CDR3 in DNA: TGCGCCAGCTTCCCAGGTGGCAACACCGGGGAGCTGTTTTTT.

The V call is TRBV7-8, the J call TRBJ1-5; D gene uncertain. Trimming pared 4 bases from V and 5 bases from J, leaving 12 bases between. In germline, CDR1 is SGHVS, CDR2 FQNEAQ. The CDR3 totals 14 residues. CDR3 coding DNA: TGTGCCAGCAGCTCAATGGGGTGGGATCAGCCCCAGCATTTT. Translating it yields CASSSMGWDQPQHF. Filled out from reference TRBV7-8 and TRBJ1-5, the complete variable domain reads GAGVSQSPRYKVAKRGQDVALRCDPISGHVSLFWYQQALGQGPEFLTYFQNEAQLDKSGLPSDRFFAERPEGSVSTLKIQRTQQEDSAVYLCASSSMGWDQPQHFGDGTRLSIL.

The CDR3 region is CASSSGTSGYNEQFF. The CDR3 coding sequence is TGTGCCAGCAGCTCCGGGACTAGCGGATACAATGAGCAGTTCTTC. The rearrangement links TRBV7-9 to TRBJ2-1, with 11 bases lining up with TRBD2. Per the germline V gene, CDR1 is SEHNR and CDR2 is FQNEAQ (reference sequence). CDR3 size: 15 residues. J gave up 4 bases and V 4 bases, and 3 bases lay outside the gene matches.

The chain couples TRBV4-3 to TRBJ1-1, with unresolved D. Trimming took 0 bases from V and 1 from J, leaving 15 bases between them. Per germline, CDR1 LGHNA and CDR2 YSLEER. This CDR3 is 17 amino acids long. CDR3 nucleotides: TGCGCCAGCAGCCAAGATATTTCAGTGACATGGAACACTGAAGCTTTCTTT. It codes for CASSQDISVTWNTEAFF.

This clone was seen more than once but under ten times. The chain joins TRBV29-1 to TRBJ1-1, with no clear D. V was pared by 2 bases and J by 3 bases, with 10 bases between. CDR1 and CDR2 from the germline V gene are SQVTM and ANQGSEA. The CDR3 is 13 amino acids. CDR3 in amino acids: CSVEIRRDTEAFF. CDR3 nucleotide sequence: TGCAGCGTTGAAATCCGGAGGGACACTGAAGCTTTCTTT.